This note documents a single T cell receptor beta chain sequence. The CDR3 totals 19 residues. Germline CDR1 and CDR2: MDHEN and SYDVKM. Trimming took 5 bases from V and 4 from J; bases not matched to a gene: 13. Resections that were taken during corrective heart surgery supplied the thymus tissue. Assay: immunoSEQ multiplex PCR; the TCRdb copy retains only in-frame clones and omits some. Of fewer than 90,000 clones in the sample, nearly 98% were seen once. These data originate in a study of human thymus T cells. Specimen: thymus tissue. The source is a boy in the first two years of life with a congenital heart defect but otherwise immunologically healthy. The V and J genes are TRBV28 and TRBJ2-3, with 15 bases aligning to TRBD2. The CDR3 nucleotides are TGTGCCAGCAGTCCTGAGGGGACTAGCGGGAGGCCCGCACCAGATACGCAGTATTTT. It translates to CASSPEGTSGRPAPDTQYF.